This entry lists 17 T cell receptor beta chains sequenced from one sample in a study of blood T cells in healthy people across ages. Next came a second PCR, run for about 7 to 11 cycles, which used a sample-barcoded 5' primer along with a J-beta primer mix. From the 5' RACE reads, TCRdb called clonotypes with MiXCR, one entry per CDR3 protein. The sample carries roughly 1,500,000 distinct CDR3 sequences, around two fifths recorded once. The sequenced sample consisted of blood. These receptors were obtained from a woman aged 18-35 years in good health.

This clonotype came up a few times. This chain joins TRBV7-9 and TRBJ1-1, with TRBD1 matching 8 bases. Per germline, CDR1 SEHNR and CDR2 FQNEAQ (reference sequence). The V and J ends lost 5 bases and 3 bases, in that order; junction bases with no gene match: 8. The CDR3 has 15 amino acids. The CDR3 reads CASSNPTGGDTEAFF. CDR3 in DNA: TGTGCCAGCAGCAACCCTACAGGGGGTGACACTGAAGCTTTCTTT.

With regard to this clonotype: The junction differs from germline at one of its ends, possibly a read error. The gene calls are TRBV7-9 and TRBJ2-3; 7 bases map to TRBD2. Germline V lookup: CDR1 SEHNR, CDR2 FQNEAQ (reference sequence). The CDR3 spans 17 residues. This CDR3 is CSSSPLAGGYTADTQYF. CDR3 coding DNA: TGTTCCAGCAGCCCATTAGCGGGTGGATACACCGCAGATACGCAGTATTTT.

The J gene is TRBJ2-1, the V gene TRBV4-1; TRBD2 matches 16 bases. This CDR3 spans 20 amino acids. Germline V lookup: CDR1 MGHRA, CDR2 YSYEKL. V dropped 5 bases and J dropped 0; count of bases not matched to a gene: 10. The CDR3 protein is CASSSQGLAGGTYSYNEQFF. CDR3 in DNA: TGCGCCAGCAGCTCTCAGGGACTAGCGGGAGGGACATACTCCTACAATGAGCAGTTCTTC.

This chain links TRBV4-1 with TRBJ2-2, with D unresolved. The CDR3 covers 13 residues. Per germline, CDR1 MGHRA and CDR2 YSYEKL. Trimming removed 0 bases from V and 8 bases from J, with 7 bases in between. The CDR3 loop is CASSQDNFGELFF. The CDR3 coding sequence is TGCGCCAGCAGCCAAGATAATTTTGGGGAGCTGTTTTTT.

The chain has TRBV2 and TRBJ1-1; 7 bases match TRBD1. The length of the CDR3 is 11 residues. After removal of 7 bases from V and 10 bases from J, the junction contained 6 bases not matched to a gene. CDR1 and CDR2 from the germline V gene are SNHLY and FYNNEI. The CDR3 sequence is CASTQGDGAFF. DNA for the CDR3: TGTGCCAGCACCCAGGGGGACGGAGCTTTCTTT.

This clonotype was detected many times. The rearrangement joins TRBV12-3 or TRBV12-4 to TRBJ2-1; perhaps D is TRBD1 or TRBD2 (5 bases each). This CDR3 is built from 15 residues. V was cut by 7 bases and J by 3 bases, with 16 bases left in between. CDR3 coding DNA: TGTGCCAGCACTGGACGGGGCGGGCTCTACAATGAGCAGTTCTTC. Translating gives CASTGRGGLYNEQFF.

This clonotype was picked up a small number of times. The chain uses TRBV28 and TRBJ2-3; a weak D match, TRBD1 (6 bases). Per germline, CDR1 MDHEN and CDR2 SYDVKM. CDR3 size: 16 residues. V lost 5 bases and J 2 bases, leaving 17 bases between the germline ends. CDR3 sequence: CASSKIGQSFTDTQYF. CDR3 sequence (DNA): TGTGCCAGCAGTAAGATTGGACAGAGCTTCACAGATACGCAGTATTTT.

The genes are TRBV10-3 and TRBJ1-2; D unclear. The CDR3 consists of 13 residues. The germline V and J ends were trimmed by 8 bases and 8 bases, with 18 bases remaining between them. Per the germline V gene, CDR1 is ENHRY and CDR2 is SYGVKD. The CDR3 protein is CAISPPSAVGYTF. CDR3 nucleotide sequence: TGTGCCATCTCCCCTCCCAGTGCGGTAGGCTACACCTTC.

The CDR3 loop is CASSSGTFRTDTQYF. Here the CDR3 DNA reads TGTGCCAGCAGCTCCGGGACGTTTCGCACAGATACGCAGTATTTT. The chain carries TRBV7-9 and TRBJ2-3; TRBD1 or TRBD2 may be the D gene (5 bases each). This CDR3 has 15 residues. V was cut by 4 bases and J by 1 base, with 12 bases left in between. The V gene's germline CDR1 is SEHNR and CDR2 FQNEAQ (reference sequence).

The chain combines TRBV12-3 or TRBV12-4 with TRBJ2-3; TRBD2 matches 7 bases. The CDR3 has 15 amino acids. J was trimmed by 2 bases and V by 6 bases; bases with no gene match: 8. CDR3 region: CASRNNRDYTDTQYF. The CDR3, as DNA: TGTGCCAGCAGGAACAACCGGGACTACACAGATACGCAGTATTTT.

Comments on this clonotype: This may be a read error, as it is one base from a much larger clone. The chain uses TRBV2 and TRBJ2-6; D remains ambiguous. Trimming removed 8 bases from V and 0 bases from J, with 2 bases in between. Germline loops: CDR1 SNHLY, CDR2 FYNNEI. The CDR3 totals 12 residues. DNA for the CDR3: TGTGCCAGCTACTCTGGGGCCAACGTCCTGACTTTC. Encoded protein: CASYSGANVLTF.

The chain links TRBV7-9 to TRBJ2-7, with D perhaps being TRBD1 or TRBD2 (5 bases each). This CDR3 is 18 amino acids long. Trimming took 4 bases from V and 4 from J, leaving 26 bases between them. The germline V gene encodes CDR1 SEHNR and CDR2 FQNEAQ (reference sequence). CDR3: CASSSEIEGRGSIYEQYF. The CDR3 nucleotides read TGTGCCAGCAGCTCTGAAATAGAGGGGCGCGGAAGTATTTACGAGCAGTACTTC.

This sequence joins TRBV6-2 or TRBV6-3 and TRBJ2-2; TRBD2 aligns across 8 bases. Trimming removed 8 bases from V and 1 base from J; junction bases left unmatched: 6. The germline CDR1 and CDR2 sequences are MNHEY and SVGEGT. The CDR3 sequence is 15 residues long. In DNA, the CDR3 is TGTGCCAGCGGAGCACTAGCGGTGAACACCGGGGAGCTGTTTTTT. It encodes CASGALAVNTGELFF.

The chain employs TRBV2 and TRBJ1-2; 7 bases fit TRBD1. Trimming removed 5 bases from V and 4 bases from J; junction bases left unmatched: 13. The germline V gene encodes CDR1 SNHLY and CDR2 FYNNEI. There are 16 residues in the CDR3. CDR3 nucleotide sequence: TGTGCCAGCAGTCAGGCCGGAGGGGGCGCCAGCTATGGCTACACCTTC. Translation: CASSQAGGGASYGYTF.

To note about this clonotype: One end of the junction fails to match germline, which may point to a read error. V usage is TRBV9 and J usage is TRBJ2-3, with TRBD2 matching over 7 bases. This CDR3 contains 16 residues. In germline, CDR1 is SGDLS, CDR2 YYNGEE. In nucleotides, the CDR3 is TGTGCCAGCAGTTACGGGGGGAGGATGGGGTCAGATGCGCAGTATTTT. It specifies CASSYGGRMGSDAQYF. The entire variable domain, with the rest obtained from reference TRBV9 and TRBJ2-3, is as follows: DSGVTQTPKHLITATGQRVTLRCSPRSGDLSVYWYQQSLDQGLQFLIQYYNGEERAKGNILERFSAQQFPDLHSELNLSSLELGDSALYFCASSYGGRMGSDAQYFGPGTRLTVL.

The chain recombines TRBV20-1 with TRBJ1-2, with TRBD1 as a possible D gene (6 bases). Trimming took off 6 bases at V and 12 bases at J, with 14 bases between the two ends. Germline CDR1 and CDR2: DFQATT and SNEGSKA (reference sequence). The CDR3 spans 10 residues. CDR3: CSARAGVDTF. CDR3 bases: TGCAGTGCCAGGGCAGGGGTTGACACCTTC.

The V and J genes are TRBV7-2 and TRBJ2-1; unclear D gene. Germline V gives CDR1 SGHTA, CDR2 FQGNSA. Trimming removed 0 bases from V and 8 bases from J, with 5 bases in between. The CDR3 sequence is 12 residues long. The CDR3 DNA reads as TGTGCCAGCAGCTTAGCGAAGTATGAGCAGTTCTTC. This translates into CASSLAKYEQFF.